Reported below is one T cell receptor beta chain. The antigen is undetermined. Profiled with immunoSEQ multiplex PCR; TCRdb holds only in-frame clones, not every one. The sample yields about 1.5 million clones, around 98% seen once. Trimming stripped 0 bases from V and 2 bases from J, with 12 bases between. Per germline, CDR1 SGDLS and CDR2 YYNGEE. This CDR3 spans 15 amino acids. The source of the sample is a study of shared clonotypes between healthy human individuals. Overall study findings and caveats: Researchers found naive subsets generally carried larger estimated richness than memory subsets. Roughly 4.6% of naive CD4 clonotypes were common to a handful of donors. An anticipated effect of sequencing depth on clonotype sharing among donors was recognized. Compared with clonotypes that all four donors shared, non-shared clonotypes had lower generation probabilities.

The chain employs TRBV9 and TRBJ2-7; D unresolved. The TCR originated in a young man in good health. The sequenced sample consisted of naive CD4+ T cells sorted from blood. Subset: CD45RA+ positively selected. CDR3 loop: CASSVGARSPYEQYF. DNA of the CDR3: TGTGCCAGCAGCGTAGGAGCTCGTAGCCCCTACGAGCAGTACTTC.